This TCR beta chain stems from a study of blood T cell repertoires in COVID-19. There are 16 residues in the CDR3. Data came from immunoSEQ multiplex PCR; TCRdb stores just in-frame clones and leaves some out. There are roughly 150,000 clones in the sample; about nine tenths occur only once, and approximately 5% lies in the top ten. In Seattle, patients joined the study during active infection and were tracked longitudinally. The genes are TRBV21-1 and TRBJ2-1; the table calls TRBD2, which could not be checked here. TRBV21-1 is given as a pseudogene. The sequence was collected from a man between 18 and 35 years old with COVID-19, enrolled during active disease. The sequenced sample was peripheral blood. The CDR3 sequence is CASSGGTPFRGNEQFF. As DNA, the CDR3 is TGTGCCAGCAGCGGAGGGACCCCATTCCGCGGTAATGAGCAGTTCTTC.